This record covers a single T cell receptor (beta chain). The antigen is not known. The unexposed donors gave CD4+ T cells in 2011-2018, prior to COVID-19. Isolation of CD4+ T cells took place after approximately 11 days in culture. This sample is drawn from a study of CD4 T cells in relation to SARS-CoV-2 and coronaviruses. Profiled with immunoSEQ multiplex PCR; TCRdb holds only in-frame clones, not every one. The sample records approximately 27,000 clones, 65% to 80% being singletons. The sample consisted of CD4+ T cells from PBMCs, cultured in vitro. This clonotype was obtained from a human donor in good health.

The CDR3 coding sequence is TGTGCCAGCAGCTTACTGGGTTCCTCCTACGAGCAGTACTTC. This codes for CASSLLGSSYEQYF. The chain recombines TRBV11-1 with TRBJ2-7; D gene uncertain. Trimming stripped 2 bases from V and 0 bases from J, with 8 bases between. CDR1 is SGHAT and CDR2 is FQDESV in the germline V gene (reference sequence). This CDR3 has 14 amino acids.